The next 21 T cell receptor beta chains were all read from a single sample in a study of cytomegalovirus exposure and HLA in healthy donors. In the PCR, 60 Vbeta and 13 Jbeta primers were used. TCRdb's table, derived via immunoSEQ multiplex PCR, lists solely in-frame clones and lacks some. The sample gives under 150,000 clones, over 60% of which show up once; 6.5% to 7% is in the top ten. The specimen was PBMCs. These receptors were taken from a man in his forties or fifties in good health and CMV-seropositive.

The rearrangement joins TRBV5-1 to TRBJ1-1, with unresolved D. Deletions cut 0 bases from V and 0 bases from J, with 6 bases between. Germline V CDR1 and CDR2: SGHRS, YFSETQ. This CDR3 contains 14 residues. The CDR3 DNA sequence: TGCGCCAGCAGCTTGGAACCGGTGAACACTGAAGCTTTCTTT. This codes for CASSLEPVNTEAFF.

The V gene is TRBV2, the J gene TRBJ2-1; the match to TRBD2 covers 13 bases. CDR3 length: 15 residues. V gave up 5 bases and J gave up 8 bases; unmatched junction bases: 6. CDR1 is SNHLY and CDR2 is FYNNEI in the germline V gene. CDR3 sequence: CASSTGTSGIDEQFF. CDR3 nucleotide sequence: TGTGCCAGCAGTACCGGGACTAGCGGGATTGATGAGCAGTTCTTC.

This chain links TRBV30 with TRBJ1-4; tentative D call: TRBD1 (5 bases). Germline CDR1 is GTSNPN and CDR2 is SVGIG (reference sequence). The length of the CDR3 is 18 residues. The V end was cut by 3 bases, the J end by 11 bases, with 31 bases between. The CDR3 loop is CAWRQAEAGGLPDWKLFF. The CDR3 DNA follows: TGTGCCTGGAGACAGGCCGAGGCCGGTGGGTTGCCGGATTGGAAACTGTTTTTT.

The chain links TRBV7-9 to TRBJ1-2; 10 nucleotides match TRBD1. Germline assignment: CDR1 SEHNR and CDR2 FQNEAQ (reference sequence). V dropped 5 bases and J dropped 7; count of bases not matched to a gene: 13. The CDR3 is 16 residues long. The CDR3 protein is CASSRQGAVGDGGYTF. The CDR3 region has the DNA TGTGCCAGCAGCCGACAGGGGGCGGTAGGAGACGGTGGCTACACCTTC.

This sequence joins TRBV19 and TRBJ1-4; 9 bases are shared with TRBD1. Trimming took 3 bases from V and 7 from J; bases not matched to a gene: 0. The CDR3 is 13 amino acids. Germline V gene lookup returns CDR1 LNHDA and CDR2 SQIVND (reference sequence). The DNA for the CDR3 is TGTGCCAGTAGTATGGGACAGGGTGAAAAACTGTTTTTT. Its translation: CASSMGQGEKLFF.

The J gene is TRBJ1-5, the V gene TRBV5-1; unclear D gene. Germline lookup yields CDR1 SGHRS and CDR2 YFSETQ. V lost 0 bases to trimming and J lost 3 bases, with 10 bases between them. The CDR3 covers 15 residues. The CDR3 DNA reads as TGCGCCAGCAGCTTGGGCGACTTACCCAATCAGCCCCAGCATTTT. Translated, it gives CASSLGDLPNQPQHF.

The DNA for the CDR3 is TGTGCCAGCTTTAGGACAGGGGCTAACTATGGCTACACCTTC. Translated: CASFRTGANYGYTF. The chain combines TRBV28 with TRBJ1-2; 9 nucleotides align to TRBD1. The junction had 4 bases not matched to a gene; V was cut back by 8 bases and J by 0 bases. CDR3 length equals 14 residues. CDR1 and CDR2 from the germline V gene are MDHEN and SYDVKM.

The chain combines TRBV6-4 with TRBJ2-1; TRBD2 matches at 10 bases. The V gene's germline CDR1 is MRHNA and CDR2 SNTAGT. V lost 6 bases to trimming and J lost 5 bases; unmatched junction nucleotides: 7. The CDR3 has 15 residues. Here the CDR3 reads CASSPGTSDHNEQFF. In DNA form, the CDR3 reads TGTGCCAGCAGCCCCGGGACTAGCGACCACAATGAGCAGTTCTTC.

The rearrangement links TRBV14 to TRBJ1-1, with TRBD1 matching over 9 bases. Per germline, CDR1 SGHDN and CDR2 FVKESK. This CDR3 has 17 residues. The V segment lost 1 base and the J segment 5 bases; nucleotides outside the gene matches: 11. The CDR3 DNA follows: TGTGCCAGCAGCCAAGTGGGGCCGGGACAGGGCGCTACTGAAGCTTTCTTT. Protein product: CASSQVGPGQGATEAFF.

V is TRBV9 and J is TRBJ1-1, with D possibly matching TRBD1 (5 bases). Trimming left V 0 bases short and J 4 bases short, with 10 bases between. The CDR3 has 14 amino acids. From germline, CDR1 is SGDLS and CDR2 YYNGEE. This CDR3 reads CASSVAPGGTEAFF. The CDR3, as DNA: TGTGCCAGCAGCGTAGCTCCCGGGGGCACTGAAGCTTTCTTT.

This sequence joins TRBV28 and TRBJ2-7; maybe TRBD1 (5 bases). The CDR3 has 12 residues. Germline CDR1 MDHEN, CDR2 SYDVKM. V lost 6 bases and J lost 4, with 10 bases in between. The DNA for the CDR3 is TGTGCCAGCAGCGGACACCCTTACGAGCAGTACTTC. Protein sequence: CASSGHPYEQYF.

This sequence joins TRBV6-6 and TRBJ1-4; D is ambiguous. V was cut by 4 bases and J by 8 bases, with 14 bases left in between. Germline CDR1 reads MNHNY; CDR2 reads SVGAGI (reference sequence). This CDR3 comprises 14 residues. As DNA, the CDR3 is TGTGCCAGCAGTTCGACCCCCGGAGGGGAAAAACTGTTTTTT. Amino acids: CASSSTPGGEKLFF.

This clone was recorded a few times. This chain joins TRBV30 and TRBJ2-5, with TRBD2 matching 8 bases. The DNA end favors TRBJ2-7, so the J call may be wrong. Per germline, CDR1 GTSNPN and CDR2 SVGIG (reference sequence). CDR3 length equals 16 residues. This chain's CDR3 is CAWSPLGSGGSYEQYF. The CDR3, as DNA: TGTGCCTGGAGTCCCCTAGGAAGCGGGGGTTCCTACGAGCAGTACTTC.

The V and J genes are TRBV10-2 and TRBJ1-6; weak D call: TRBD1 (5 bases). Germline CDR1 reads WSHSY; CDR2 reads SAAADI. There are 13 residues in the CDR3. Trimming took off 6 bases at V and 7 bases at J, with 10 bases between the two ends. The CDR3, as DNA: TGCGCCAGCAGAACGACAGAAAATTCACCCCTCCACTTT. Protein: CASRTTENSPLHF.

This chain links TRBV4-1 with TRBJ1-2; D is perhaps TRBD1 (5 bases). The germline V gene encodes CDR1 MGHRA and CDR2 YSYEKL. The CDR3 sequence is 15 residues long. The V end lost 0 bases, the J end lost 6 bases, and 14 bases lay between the germline ends. This chain's CDR3 is CASSQDLSGPHGYTF. In DNA, the CDR3 is TGCGCCAGCAGCCAAGATCTTTCAGGGCCCCATGGCTACACCTTC.

The V gene is TRBV5-4, the J gene TRBJ2-5, with 7 bases that match TRBD2. The CDR3 is 15 residues long. The germline V gene encodes CDR1 SGHNT and CDR2 YYREEE (reference sequence). V lost 4 bases to trimming and J lost 2 bases; unmatched junction nucleotides: 8. CDR3 nucleotides: TGTGCCAGCAGCGGGGGGGGAGGCTCTCAAGAGACCCAGTACTTC. Translating it yields CASSGGGGSQETQYF.

This clone came up a few times. The chain employs TRBV10-3 and TRBJ1-2; tentatively, D is TRBD1 (5 bases). This CDR3 is 15 amino acids long. The germline gives CDR1 ENHRY, CDR2 SYGVKD. The ends were cut back, 3 bases at V and 4 bases at J, with 15 bases in the middle. CDR3 in DNA: TGTGCCATCAGTGAAGCCGATTCTGGGGCCTATGGCTACACCTTC. Translated: CAISEADSGAYGYTF.

J is TRBJ1-2 and V is TRBV29-1, with TRBD1 matching over 10 bases. Germline V gene sequence: CDR1 SQVTM, CDR2 ANQGSEA. After removal of 6 bases from V and 6 bases from J, the junction contained 10 bases not matched to a gene. The CDR3 runs to 14 residues. CDR3 sequence (DNA): TGCAGCGTCAGGGGACAGGGGATGGGGGATGGCTACACCTTC. Translation gives CSVRGQGMGDGYTF.

This clone was detected a few times. The V and J genes are TRBV19 and TRBJ1-1; perhaps TRBD1 as D (6 bases). The V gene lost 7 bases and the J gene lost 1 base, with 13 bases spanning the gap. The CDR3 spans 14 residues. Germline V gene lookup returns CDR1 LNHDA and CDR2 SQIVND (reference sequence). CDR3 nucleotide sequence: TGTGCCAGTAAAATAGGGGGGGGGAACACTGAAGCTTTCTTT. This codes for CASKIGGGNTEAFF. The full variable domain, with the rest looked up from reference TRBV19 and TRBJ1-1, is DGGITQSPKYLFRKEGQNVTLSCEQNLNHDAMYWYRQDPGQGLRLIYYSQIVNDFQKGDIAEGYSVSREKKESFPLTVTSAQKNPTAFYLCASKIGGGNTEAFFGQGTRLTVV.

The chain is built from TRBV5-5 and TRBJ1-5; 7 positions match TRBD1. The CDR3 extends over 14 amino acids. Germline V CDR1 and CDR2: SGHKS, YYEKEE (reference sequence). J was trimmed by 2 bases and V by 4 bases; bases with no gene match: 3. CDR3 in amino acids: CASSPTGGNQPQHF. CDR3 sequence (DNA): TGTGCCAGCAGCCCCACAGGGGGCAATCAGCCCCAGCATTTT.

The chain has TRBV5-1 and TRBJ2-5; possible D gene TRBD1, 5 bases. The CDR3 sequence is 15 residues long. V lost 0 bases and J 1 base, leaving 10 bases between the germline ends. The germline gives CDR1 SGHRS, CDR2 YFSETQ. The DNA for the CDR3 is TGCGCCAGCAGCTTGGAAGCAGGGCCCCAAGAGACCCAGTACTTC. This codes for CASSLEAGPQETQYF.